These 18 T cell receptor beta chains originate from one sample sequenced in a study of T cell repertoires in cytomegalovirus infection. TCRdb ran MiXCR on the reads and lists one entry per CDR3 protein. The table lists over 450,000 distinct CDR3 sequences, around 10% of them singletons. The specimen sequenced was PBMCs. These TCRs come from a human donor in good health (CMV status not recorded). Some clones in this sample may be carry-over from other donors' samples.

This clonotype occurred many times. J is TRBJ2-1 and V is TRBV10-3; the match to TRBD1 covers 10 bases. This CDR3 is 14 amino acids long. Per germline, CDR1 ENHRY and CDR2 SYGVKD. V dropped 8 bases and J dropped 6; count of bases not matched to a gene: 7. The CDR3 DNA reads TGTGCCATCCTCCGGGACAGGGGAGGCAATGAGCAGTTCTTC. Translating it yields CAILRDRGGNEQFF.

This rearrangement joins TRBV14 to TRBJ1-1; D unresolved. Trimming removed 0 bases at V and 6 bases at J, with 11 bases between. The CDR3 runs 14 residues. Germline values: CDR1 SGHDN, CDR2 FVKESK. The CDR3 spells CASSQEVARAEAFF. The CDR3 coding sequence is TGTGCCAGCAGCCAAGAGGTCGCCCGTGCTGAAGCTTTCTTT.

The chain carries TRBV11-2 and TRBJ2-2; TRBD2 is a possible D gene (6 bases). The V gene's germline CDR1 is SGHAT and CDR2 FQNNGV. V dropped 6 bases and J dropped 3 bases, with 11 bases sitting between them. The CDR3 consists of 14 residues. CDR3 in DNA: TGTGCCAGCAGGTCCGGGACTTACACCGGGGAGCTGTTTTTT. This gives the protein CASRSGTYTGELFF.

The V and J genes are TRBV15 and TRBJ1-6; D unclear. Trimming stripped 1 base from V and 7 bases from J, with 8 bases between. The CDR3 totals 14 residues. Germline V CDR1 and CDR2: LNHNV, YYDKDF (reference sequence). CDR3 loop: CATSRAGENSPLHF. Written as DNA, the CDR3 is TGTGCCACCAGCAGAGCCGGCGAAAATTCACCCCTCCACTTT.

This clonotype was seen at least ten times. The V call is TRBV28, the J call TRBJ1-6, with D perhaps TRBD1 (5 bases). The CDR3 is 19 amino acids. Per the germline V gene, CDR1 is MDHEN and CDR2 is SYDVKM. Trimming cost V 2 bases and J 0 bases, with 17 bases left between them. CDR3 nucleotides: TGTGCCAGCAGTTTACGCCCGGGACGTGGGTTCTCCTATAATTCACCCCTCCACTTT. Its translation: CASSLRPGRGFSYNSPLHF.

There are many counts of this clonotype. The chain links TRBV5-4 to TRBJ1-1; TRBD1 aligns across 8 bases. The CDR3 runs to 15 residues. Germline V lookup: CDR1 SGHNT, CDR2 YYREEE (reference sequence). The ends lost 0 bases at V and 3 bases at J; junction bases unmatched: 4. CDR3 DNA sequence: TGTGCCAGCAGCTTGGTAGGACAGGGTGACACTGAAGCTTTCTTT. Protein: CASSLVGQGDTEAFF.

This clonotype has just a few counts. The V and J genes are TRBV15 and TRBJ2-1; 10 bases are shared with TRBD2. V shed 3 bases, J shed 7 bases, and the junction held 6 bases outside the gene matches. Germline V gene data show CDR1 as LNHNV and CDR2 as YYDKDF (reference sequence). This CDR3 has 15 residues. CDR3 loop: CATSRELAGRNEQFF. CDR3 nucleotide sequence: TGTGCCACCAGCAGGGAACTAGCGGGGAGAAATGAGCAGTTCTTC.

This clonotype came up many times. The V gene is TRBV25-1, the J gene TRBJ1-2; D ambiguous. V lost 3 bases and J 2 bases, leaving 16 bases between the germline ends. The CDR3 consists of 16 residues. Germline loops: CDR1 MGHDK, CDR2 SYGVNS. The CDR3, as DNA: TGTGCCAGCAGTGACCCCGGCAGGACCACCAACTATGGCTACACCTTC. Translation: CASSDPGRTTNYGYTF.

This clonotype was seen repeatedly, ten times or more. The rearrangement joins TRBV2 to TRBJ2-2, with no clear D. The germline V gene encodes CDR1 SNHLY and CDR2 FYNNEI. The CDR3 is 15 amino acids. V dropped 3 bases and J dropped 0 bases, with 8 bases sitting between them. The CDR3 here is CASSELTTNTGELFF. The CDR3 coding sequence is TGTGCCAGCAGTGAGCTCACCACGAACACCGGGGAGCTGTTTTTT.

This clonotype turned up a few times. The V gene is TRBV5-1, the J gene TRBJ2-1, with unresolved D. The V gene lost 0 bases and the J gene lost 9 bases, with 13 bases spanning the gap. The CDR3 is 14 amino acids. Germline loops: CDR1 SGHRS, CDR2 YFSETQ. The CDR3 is CASSLAQRFGEQFF. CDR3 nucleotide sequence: TGCGCCAGCAGCTTGGCCCAGAGGTTCGGTGAGCAGTTCTTC.

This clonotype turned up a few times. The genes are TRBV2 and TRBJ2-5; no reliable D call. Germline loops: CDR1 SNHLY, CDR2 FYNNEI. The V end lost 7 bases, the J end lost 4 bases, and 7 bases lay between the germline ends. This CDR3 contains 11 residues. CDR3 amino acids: CASKGRETQYF. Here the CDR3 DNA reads TGTGCCAGCAAAGGACGAGAGACCCAGTACTTC. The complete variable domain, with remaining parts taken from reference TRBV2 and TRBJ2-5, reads EPEVTQTPSHQVTQMGQEVILRCVPISNHLYFYWYRQILGQKVEFLVSFYNNEISEKSEIFDDQFSVERPDGSNFTLKIRSTKLEDSAMYFCASKGRETQYFGPGTRLLVL.

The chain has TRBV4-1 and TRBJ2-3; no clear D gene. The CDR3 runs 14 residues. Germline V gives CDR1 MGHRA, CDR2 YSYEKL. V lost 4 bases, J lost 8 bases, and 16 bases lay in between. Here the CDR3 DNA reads TGCGCCAGCAGCCCAGAACCGGGCCAATCTACGCAGTATTTT. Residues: CASSPEPGQSTQYF.

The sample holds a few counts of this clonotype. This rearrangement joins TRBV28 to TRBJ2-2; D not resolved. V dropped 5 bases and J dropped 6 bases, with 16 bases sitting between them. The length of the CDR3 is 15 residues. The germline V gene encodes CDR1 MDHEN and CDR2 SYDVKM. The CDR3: CASSTPLGRAGELFF. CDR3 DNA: TGTGCCAGCAGTACCCCTCTCGGGCGAGCCGGGGAGCTGTTTTTT.

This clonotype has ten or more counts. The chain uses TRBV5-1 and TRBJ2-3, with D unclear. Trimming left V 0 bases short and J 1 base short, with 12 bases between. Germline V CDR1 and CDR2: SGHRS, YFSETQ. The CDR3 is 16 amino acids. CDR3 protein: CASSLAGDTRTDTQYF. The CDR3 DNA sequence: TGCGCCAGCAGCTTGGCCGGCGACACTCGCACAGATACGCAGTATTTT.

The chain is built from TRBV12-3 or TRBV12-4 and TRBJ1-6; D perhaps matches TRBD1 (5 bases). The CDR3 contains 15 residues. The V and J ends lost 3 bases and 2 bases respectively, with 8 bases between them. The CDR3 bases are TGTGCCAGCAGTTTGTCGACAGCCTATAATTCACCCCTCCACTTT. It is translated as CASSLSTAYNSPLHF.

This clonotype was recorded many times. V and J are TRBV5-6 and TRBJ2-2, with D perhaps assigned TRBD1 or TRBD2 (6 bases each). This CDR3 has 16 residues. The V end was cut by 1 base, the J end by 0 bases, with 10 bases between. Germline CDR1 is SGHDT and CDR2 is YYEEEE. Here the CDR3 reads CASSLLGGANTGELFF. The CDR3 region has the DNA TGTGCCAGCAGCTTGTTGGGGGGCGCGAACACCGGGGAGCTGTTTTTT.

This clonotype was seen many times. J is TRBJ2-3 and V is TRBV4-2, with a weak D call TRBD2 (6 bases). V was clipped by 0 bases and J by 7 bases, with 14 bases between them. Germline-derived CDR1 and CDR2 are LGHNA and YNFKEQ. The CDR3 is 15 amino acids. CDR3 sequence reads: CASSQDRERANTQYF. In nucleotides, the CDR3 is TGTGCCAGCAGCCAAGATCGTGAGCGGGCGAATACGCAGTATTTT.

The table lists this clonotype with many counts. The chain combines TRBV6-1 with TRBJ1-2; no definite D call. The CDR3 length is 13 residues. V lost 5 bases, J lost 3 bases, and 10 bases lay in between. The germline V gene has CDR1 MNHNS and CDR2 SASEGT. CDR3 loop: CASSFDGDYGYTF. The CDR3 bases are TGTGCCAGCAGTTTCGACGGAGACTATGGCTACACCTTC.